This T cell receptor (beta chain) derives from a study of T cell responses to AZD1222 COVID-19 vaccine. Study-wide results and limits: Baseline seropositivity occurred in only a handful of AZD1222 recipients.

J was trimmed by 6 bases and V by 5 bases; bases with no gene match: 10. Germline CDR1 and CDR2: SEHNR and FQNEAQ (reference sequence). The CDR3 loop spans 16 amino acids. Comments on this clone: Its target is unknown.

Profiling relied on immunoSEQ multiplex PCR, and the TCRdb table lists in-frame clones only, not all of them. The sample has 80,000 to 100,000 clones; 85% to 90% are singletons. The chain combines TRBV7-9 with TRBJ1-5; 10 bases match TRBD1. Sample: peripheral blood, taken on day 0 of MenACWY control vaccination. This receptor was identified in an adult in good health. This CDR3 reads CASSAPGTGDSQPQHF. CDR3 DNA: TGTGCCAGCAGCGCGCCCGGGACAGGGGACAGTCAGCCCCAGCATTTT.